The text below deals with one T cell receptor beta chain. This clone was recorded a few times. Its recognized antigen is unknown. At one boundary the junction diverges from the germline segment, which might be a read error. Participants in the prospective study were aged roughly 18 to 89 years, lived in about two dozen United States geographic areas, and enrolled through a virtual design. To assign participants to cohorts, the prospective study relied on clinical history that participants themselves reported in a screening survey and a study questionnaire. In the prospective study, mobile phlebotomists collected whole blood, serum and a nasopharyngeal or oropharyngeal swab from each participant. Participants in the prospective study had the option to provide additional blood draws and questionnaires over a roughly two-month period. Before DNA extraction, prospective study blood samples were shipped either frozen or at room temperature.

The data were obtained in a study of blood T cell repertoires in COVID-19 (dated by TCRdb to about 2020). Describing the broader study: Collaborator samples came from the United States, Italy and Spain and covered acute and convalescent phases of COVID-19. The material from the prospective study consisted of cDNA or gDNA derived from T cells, B-cell-depleted T cells, or PBMCs. Where HLA class I and class II types were available, the types were taken from metadata supplied by the sample provider, not from assay-based typing. The repertoires were released in a freely available public database meant as a resource for research on the immune response to SARS-CoV-2. Subjects who had been exposed to COVID-19, were actively infected with it, or had recovered from it provided the deeply sampled blood TCRbeta repertoires that made up the dataset. Sample metadata almost always included a de-identified subject ID, COVID-19 status, age in years and sex. Samples were obtained from the ongoing ImmuneRACE study (first 160 participants) and from 1,254 subjects provided by 6 global collaborators. The research as a whole found: The quantity of clinical and demographic metadata differed by source and by participant and was supplied without curation.

TCRbeta CDR3 regions were amplified from genomic DNA by means of the immunoSEQ Assay, a bias-controlled multiplex PCR. For the original study's pipeline: The number of nucleated cells in each sample was estimated from the amplification of reference gene primers within the assay. Sequence reads were collapsed and filtered to measure the absolute abundance of every unique TCRbeta CDR3 rearrangement. Productive Simpson clonality was computed per sample as the square root of Simpson's diversity index over productive rearrangements. TCRdb took over this immuneACCESS table, retaining in-frame rearrangements with V and J assigned. Such tables are incomplete; in checked studies, under half of the missing clones stem from an unresolved V gene, and the remainder is unexplained. D and trimming come from the DNA, and the V and J calls and clone size come from that table. A total of just over 300,000 clones appear in this sample, 90% of them only once. Around 4.3% of the sample is in the top ten clones.

CDR1 SSHAT and CDR2 FNYEAQ were looked up in the germline V gene (reference sequence). The CDR3 runs 13 residues from the cysteine to the phenylalanine. Of all the DNA, just the CDR3 is kept, 39 bases in frame from base 1. This TCR was sampled from a woman in her late teens or twenties with acute COVID-19. The chain employs TRBV7-7 and TRBJ1-1, with 9 bases aligning to TRBD1. Source material: PBMCs or T cells enriched from blood (not recorded which). The DNA sequence reads TGTGCTAGCAGCGCCGGGACAGGGTCCAAAGCTTTCTTT. It specifies CASSAGTGSKAFF.